This T cell receptor (beta chain) was documented in a study of human T cells and chemical hapten exposure. Across the whole study: 2% DPC was applied to around 2 cm by around 2 cm of upper inner arm skin for sensitization. General observations from the study: The donors suffered from alopecia, so their immune response may not match that of healthy people.

About this clonotype: Its matching antigen is unknown.

The time point: patch test 3, about 24 weeks after DPC sensitization. As for treatment: therapeutic diphenylcyclopropenone sensitization with weekly scalp DPC. Each CDR3 protein is one row after TCRdb ran MiXCR on the RACE reads. The sample yields tens of thousands of distinct CDR3 sequences, 9.9% seen once. The input for sequencing was whole blood, taken in connection with sensitization to the hapten diphenylcyclopropenone (DPC). The sequence was obtained from a middle-aged woman with alopecia areata. Some clones in this sample may be carry-over from other donors' samples.

The CDR3 coding sequence is TGCAGTGCAGCCCCGAGGTCGGTTGGCTACACCTTC. It codes for CSAAPRSVGYTF. The chain links TRBV20-1 to TRBJ1-2; D not certain. Germline assignment: CDR1 DFQATT and CDR2 SNEGSKA (reference sequence). This CDR3 is 12 amino acids long. V lost 6 bases, J lost 7 bases, and 15 bases lay in between.